Listed here is a single T cell receptor beta chain. The sample holds one count of this clone. Its antigen remains unidentified. No much larger clone is present one base from it, and per-base qualities are unavailable. These data belong to a study of blood T cell repertoires in COVID-19 (dated by TCRdb to 2020 to 2022). General notes on the study: Samples from collaborators originated in the United States, Italy and Spain and spanned both the acute and convalescent phases of COVID-19. The prospective study material was composed of cDNA or gDNA derived from T cells, B-cell-depleted T cells, or PBMCs. A freely available public database, intended as a resource for researchers studying the immune response to SARS-CoV-2, is where the repertoires were released. The sample metadata nearly always contained a de-identified subject ID, COVID-19 status, age in years and sex. Samples were obtained from the ongoing ImmuneRACE study (first 160 participants) and from about 1,300 subjects provided by 6 global collaborators. Where available, HLA class I and class II types were obtained from metadata supplied by the sample provider rather than from assay-based typing. Deeply sampled blood TCRbeta repertoires from subjects exposed to, actively infected with, or recovered from COVID-19 were included in the dataset. The paper's findings and limits, for the study overall: How much clinical and demographic metadata was included differed by source and by participant, and the metadata was provided uncurated.

The collaborating institutions used their own protocols to collect whole blood in K2EDTA tubes. For TCRbeta analysis, collaborator samples were shipped as frozen whole blood, as isolated PBMCs, or as DNA extracted from either sample type. The CDR3 runs 14 amino acids, cysteine and phenylalanine included. Just CDR3 DNA is preserved here, 42 bases in frame from base 1. The germline V gene specifies SGHAT as CDR1 and FQNNGV as CDR2. Trimming costs V 1 base and J 0 bases, and their ends lie 6 bases apart. TCRbeta CDR3 regions were amplified from genomic DNA by means of the immunoSEQ Assay, a bias-controlled multiplex PCR. The authors processed their data as follows. Within the assay, amplification of reference gene primers was used to estimate how many nucleated cells each sample contained. To quantify the absolute abundance of each unique TCRbeta CDR3 rearrangement, sequence reads were collapsed and filtered. For each sample, productive Simpson clonality was calculated as the square root of Simpson's diversity index across productive rearrangements. This is the immuneACCESS table as TCRdb keeps it, with only in-frame sequences that have V and J called. A part of the clones is gone; compared with another copy, unresolved V genes explain less than half, and the rest is unexplained. The V and J calls and the clone size are those of that table, but D and trimming were determined from the DNA. The sample contains fewer than 85,000 clones, around 90% of them found a single time. The ten largest clonotypes hold around 0.98% of the sample.

Sequenced input: peripheral blood. This clonotype was sampled from a woman aged 50 to 60 in a cohort sampled during active COVID-19. Recombination connected TRBV11-2 to TRBJ1-1, with a tentative D gene TRBD1 over 5 matching bases. Here the CDR3 is given as CASSLGQLNTEAFF. DNA sequence: TGTGCCAGCAGCTTAGGACAGCTGAACACTGAAGCTTTCTTT.